This entry lists 14 T cell receptor beta chains sequenced from one sample in a study of CD8+ T cells in alopecia areata. Extracted RNA was reverse transcribed, and the resulting cDNA served as sequencing template. Clones were sequenced by immunoSEQ multiplex PCR, and TCRdb holds only the in-frame ones, with some missing. The repertoire holds nearly 200,000 clones, with over 45% as singletons. Treatment reported: oral pan-JAK inhibitor, 5-10 mg twice daily. The source was CD4+ T cells sorted from blood, collected at week 24, from a patient treated with tofacitinib. The receptor source for this set is a human donor with alopecia areata.

This chain joins TRBV2 and TRBJ2-3; D remains ambiguous. CDR3 length: 15 residues. V shed 5 bases and J shed 1 base, with 13 bases lying between them. From germline, CDR1 is SNHLY and CDR2 FYNNEI. CDR3 coding DNA: TGTGCCAGCAGTAGACGGGTTCTCGGCACAGATACGCAGTATTTT. The encoded protein is CASSRRVLGTDTQYF. Supplemented by reference TRBV2 and TRBJ2-3, the full variable domain reads EPEVTQTPSHQVTQMGQEVILRCVPISNHLYFYWYRQILGQKVEFLVSFYNNEISEKSEIFDDQFSVERPDGSNFTLKIRSTKLEDSAMYFCASSRRVLGTDTQYFGPGTRLTVL.

The gene calls are TRBV4-3 and TRBJ2-3; D is ambiguous. Germline CDR1 LGHNA, CDR2 YSLEER. V lost 1 base to trimming and J lost 4 bases, with 9 bases between them. The CDR3 is 14 residues long. CDR3 nucleotides: TGCGCCAGCAGCCAAGGAAATTCCGCAGATACGCAGTATTTT. Translated, it gives CASSQGNSADTQYF.

Remarks on this clone: Additional DNA sequences in this sample encode the identical CDR3. The rearrangement joins TRBV7-2 to TRBJ2-5; D is undetermined. The CDR3 contains 12 residues. Germline V CDR1 and CDR2: SGHTA, FQGNSA. V lost 3 bases and J 5 bases, leaving 7 bases between the germline ends. This CDR3 is CASSLDGETQYF. In nucleotides, the CDR3 is TGTGCCAGCAGCTTGGACGGCGAGACCCAGTACTTC.

This clone was found a few times. The chain employs TRBV25-1 and TRBJ2-7, with D perhaps matching TRBD1 (6 bases). The CDR3 has 15 amino acids. The germline gives CDR1 MGHDK, CDR2 SYGVNS. V was clipped by 3 bases and J by 4 bases, with 16 bases between them. The CDR3 DNA reads as TGTGCCAGCAGTGACTTAAACCGGGACAAGTACGAGCAGTACTTC. Translated, it gives CASSDLNRDKYEQYF.

The chain employs TRBV4-3 and TRBJ1-5; maybe TRBD1 (6 bases). The CDR3 runs 15 residues. From germline, CDR1 is LGHNA and CDR2 YSLEER. The V and J ends lost 0 bases and 5 bases respectively, with 11 bases between them. The CDR3 region is CASSQDDRRDQPQHF. The CDR3 nucleotides are TGCGCCAGCAGCCAAGACGACAGGAGAGATCAGCCCCAGCATTTT.

The chain carries TRBV7-6 and TRBJ2-1, with TRBD2 identical over 16 bases. From germline, CDR1 is SGHVS and CDR2 FNYEAQ. Trimming took 4 bases from V and 11 from J; bases not matched to a gene: 8. The CDR3 runs to 16 residues. The CDR3 nucleotides are TGTGCCAGCAGCTCCCGCGGGACTAGCGGGAGGGCCCAGCAGTTCTTC. Its translation: CASSSRGTSGRAQQFF.

As for this clone: This same CDR3 is encoded by further DNA sequences in the sample. The genes are TRBV4-2 and TRBJ1-2; 9 nucleotides align to TRBD1. J lost 4 bases, V lost 4 bases, and 4 bases had no gene match. Germline CDR1 LGHNA, CDR2 YNFKEQ. This CDR3 has 14 amino acids. CDR3 DNA: TGTGCCAGCAGCCCAGGACAGGGGAGCTATGGCTACACCTTC. Its protein is CASSPGQGSYGYTF.

The chain couples TRBV7-2 to TRBJ2-7; D uncertain. The CDR3 is made up of 11 amino acids. The V and J ends lost 2 bases and 6 bases respectively, with 5 bases between them. Per the germline V gene, CDR1 is SGHTA and CDR2 is FQGNSA. For the CDR3, the DNA is TGTGCCAGCAGCTTATTCGGCGAGCAGTACTTC. This encodes CASSLFGEQYF.

The chain couples TRBV20-1 to TRBJ2-1, with no clear D. V gave up 3 bases and J gave up 12 bases, with 9 bases separating them. This CDR3 region has 10 residues. Looked up from germline, CDR1 is DFQATT and CDR2 is SNEGSKA (reference sequence). This CDR3 reads CSARGSGQFF. CDR3 sequence (DNA): TGCAGTGCTAGGGGATCGGGGCAGTTCTTC.

The rearrangement joins TRBV29-1 to TRBJ2-2; the D is unclear. The CDR3 is 13 residues long. Germline CDR1 and CDR2: SQVTM and ANQGSEA. The V gene lost 4 bases and the J gene lost 5 bases, with 11 bases spanning the gap. The CDR3 DNA reads as TGCAGCGTTGTACGATTCAGTACCGGGGAGCTGTTTTTT. Its protein product is CSVVRFSTGELFF.

The genes are TRBV28 and TRBJ2-1, with TRBD1 identical over 11 bases. The J segment lost 4 bases and the V segment lost 4 bases, leaving 3 bases of the junction unmatched. Germline V gives CDR1 MDHEN, CDR2 SYDVKM. The CDR3 runs to 15 residues. The CDR3 bases are TGTGCCAGCAGTTGGACAGGGGGCGGTTACAATGAGCAGTTCTTC. This encodes CASSWTGGGYNEQFF.

V is TRBV5-1 and J is TRBJ2-7, with TRBD2 as a possible D gene (6 bases). This CDR3 comprises 15 residues. Trimming took 0 bases from V and 2 from J, leaving 12 bases between them. Germline V CDR1 and CDR2: SGHRS, YFSETQ. The CDR3 loop reads CASSLVEAGTYEQYF. The CDR3 DNA reads TGCGCCAGCAGCTTGGTGGAAGCGGGTACCTACGAGCAGTACTTC.

The genes are TRBV2 and TRBJ1-1, with D unresolved. Between the trimmed V and J ends, which lost 6 bases and 4 bases, there was a span of 9 bases. The CDR3 totals 12 residues. Looked up from germline, CDR1 is SNHLY and CDR2 is FYNNEI. The CDR3 spells CASRFESTEAFF. CDR3 in DNA: TGTGCCAGCAGATTCGAAAGCACTGAAGCTTTCTTT.

The chain joins TRBV9 to TRBJ2-7; no reliable D call. Germline CDR1 is SGDLS and CDR2 is YYNGEE. This CDR3 has 14 residues. V lost 0 bases to trimming and J lost 0 bases, with 7 bases between them. The CDR3 nucleotides read TGTGCCAGCAGCGTAGAGATGAGCTCCTACGAGCAGTACTTC. Translation gives CASSVEMSSYEQYF. Together with reference TRBV9 and TRBJ2-7, the CDR3 gives the full variable domain: DSGVTQTPKHLITATGQRVTLRCSPRSGDLSVYWYQQSLDQGLQFLIQYYNGEERAKGNILERFSAQQFPDLHSELNLSSLELGDSALYFCASSVEMSSYEQYFGPGTRLTVT.